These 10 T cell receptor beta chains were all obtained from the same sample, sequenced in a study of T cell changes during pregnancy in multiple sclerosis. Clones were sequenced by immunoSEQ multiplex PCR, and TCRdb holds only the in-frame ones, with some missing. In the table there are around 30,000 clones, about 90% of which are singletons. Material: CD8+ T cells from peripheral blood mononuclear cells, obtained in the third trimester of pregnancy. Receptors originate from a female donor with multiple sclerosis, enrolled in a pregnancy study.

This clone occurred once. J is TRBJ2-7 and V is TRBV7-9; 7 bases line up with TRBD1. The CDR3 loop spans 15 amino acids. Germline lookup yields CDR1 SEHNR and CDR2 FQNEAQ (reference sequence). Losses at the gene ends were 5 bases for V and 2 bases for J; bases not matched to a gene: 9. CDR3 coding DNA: TGTGCCAGCAGCGCCAAAACAGGGGAGACCTACGAGCAGTACTTC. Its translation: CASSAKTGETYEQYF.

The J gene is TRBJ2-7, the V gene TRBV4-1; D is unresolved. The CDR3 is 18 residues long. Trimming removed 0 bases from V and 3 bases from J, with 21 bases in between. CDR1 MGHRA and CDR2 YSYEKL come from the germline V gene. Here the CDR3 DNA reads TGCGCCAGCAGCCAAGAGGTTTCCCTTGGCGGCCTGAGCTACGAGCAGTACTTC. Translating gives CASSQEVSLGGLSYEQYF.

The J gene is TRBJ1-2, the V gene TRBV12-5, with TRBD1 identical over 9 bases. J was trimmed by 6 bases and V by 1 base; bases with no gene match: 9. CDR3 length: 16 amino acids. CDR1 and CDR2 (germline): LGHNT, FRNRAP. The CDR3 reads CASGLAPEGQGNGYTF. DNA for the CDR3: TGTGCTAGTGGTTTGGCCCCAGAAGGACAGGGGAATGGCTACACCTTC. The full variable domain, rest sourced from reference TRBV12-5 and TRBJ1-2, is DARVTQTPRHKVTEMGQEVTMRCQPILGHNTVFWYRQTMMQGLELLAYFRNRAPLDDSGMPKDRFSAEMPDATLATLKIQPSEPRDSAVYFCASGLAPEGQGNGYTFGSGTRLTVV.

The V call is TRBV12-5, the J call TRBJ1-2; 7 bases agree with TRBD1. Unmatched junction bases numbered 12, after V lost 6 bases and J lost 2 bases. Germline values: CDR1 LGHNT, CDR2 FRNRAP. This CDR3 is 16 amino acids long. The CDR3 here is CASGWDQQGPNYGYTF. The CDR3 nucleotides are TGTGCTAGTGGCTGGGACCAACAGGGGCCGAACTATGGCTACACCTTC.

The CDR3 DNA reads as TGTGCCAGCAGTTCACAGGGGGCTATGCGGACTGAAGCTTTCTTT. It translates to CASSSQGAMRTEAFF. The J gene is TRBJ1-1, the V gene TRBV27, with 9 bases that match TRBD1. Germline trimming cut 4 bases from V and 5 bases from J; bases unmatched to any gene: 8. Germline CDR1 reads MNHEY; CDR2 reads SMNVEV (reference sequence). The CDR3 has 15 amino acids.

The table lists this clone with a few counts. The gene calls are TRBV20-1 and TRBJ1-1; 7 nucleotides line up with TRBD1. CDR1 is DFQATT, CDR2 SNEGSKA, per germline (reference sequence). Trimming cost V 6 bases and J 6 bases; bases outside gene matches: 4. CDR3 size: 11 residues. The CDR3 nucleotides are TGCAGTGCAACTACAGGGGCTGAAGCTTTCTTT. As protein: CSATTGAEAFF.

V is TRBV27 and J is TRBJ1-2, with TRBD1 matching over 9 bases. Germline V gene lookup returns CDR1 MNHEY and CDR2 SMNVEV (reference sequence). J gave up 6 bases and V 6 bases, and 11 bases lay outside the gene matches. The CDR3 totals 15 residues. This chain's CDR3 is CASSRDRAPWDGYTF. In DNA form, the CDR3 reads TGTGCCAGCAGCCGGGACAGGGCCCCCTGGGATGGCTACACCTTC.

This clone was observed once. CDR3 region: CASSQVRTGGLYNEQFF. CDR3 in DNA: TGTGCCAGCAGCCAAGTACGGACGGGGGGGCTTTACAATGAGCAGTTCTTC. The V and J genes are TRBV4-2 and TRBJ2-1; the match to TRBD2 covers 8 bases. The germline gives CDR1 LGHNA, CDR2 YNFKEQ. CDR3 length: 17 amino acids. V lost 1 base to trimming and J lost 4 bases; unmatched junction nucleotides: 9.

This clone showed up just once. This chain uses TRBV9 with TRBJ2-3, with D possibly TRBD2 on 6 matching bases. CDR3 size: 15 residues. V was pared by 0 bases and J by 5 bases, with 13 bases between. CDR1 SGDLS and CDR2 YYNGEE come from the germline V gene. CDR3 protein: CASSVEGSGLDTQYF. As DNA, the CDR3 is TGTGCCAGCAGCGTAGAAGGGAGCGGGCTAGATACGCAGTATTTT. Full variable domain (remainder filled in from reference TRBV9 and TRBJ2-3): DSGVTQTPKHLITATGQRVTLRCSPRSGDLSVYWYQQSLDQGLQFLIQYYNGEERAKGNILERFSAQQFPDLHSELNLSSLELGDSALYFCASSVEGSGLDTQYFGPGTRLTVL.

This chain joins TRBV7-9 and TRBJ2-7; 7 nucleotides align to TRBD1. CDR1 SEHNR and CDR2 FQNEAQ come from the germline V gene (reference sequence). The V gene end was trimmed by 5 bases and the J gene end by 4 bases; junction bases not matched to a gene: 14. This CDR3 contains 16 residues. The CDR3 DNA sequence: TGTGCCAGCAGCCCTTGGATCGGGACAGACATATACGAGCAGTACTTC. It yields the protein CASSPWIGTDIYEQYF.